Sequencing of this T cell receptor (beta chain) was carried out in a study of T-cell memory formation after mild COVID-19. From the 5' RACE reads, TCRdb called clonotypes with MiXCR, one entry per CDR3 protein. This table has 50,000 or so distinct CDR3 sequences, approximately 9% appearing once. A few counts support this clonotype. The TCR sequence derives from an adult woman who had mild COVID-19 (a few samples of this study predate the infection). Cell type and time point are not known. Sequencing was carried out using PBMCs or a T cell subset sorted from them (not recorded which).

Written as DNA, the CDR3 is TGCAGTGCTAGAGGTCCGGACACTGAAGCTTTCTTT. Protein product: CSARGPDTEAFF. This sequence joins TRBV20-1 and TRBJ1-1; D unresolved. The length of the CDR3 is 12 residues. V lost 1 base and J 3 bases, leaving 6 bases between the germline ends. CDR1 and CDR2 from the germline V gene are DFQATT and SNEGSKA (reference sequence).